Following are 17 T cell receptor beta chains from one sample sequenced in a study of OX40 agonist ivuxolimab in advanced cancers. Here immunoSEQ multiplex PCR was the method, and the copy in TCRdb shows in-frame clones only, minus some. This table has approximately 26,000 clones, 83% appearing once. The input for sequencing was CD4+ or CD8+ T cells sorted from blood, taken in a trial of the OX40 agonist ivuxolimab. Receptors were obtained from an adult with an advanced solid tumor such as melanoma, head and neck, liver or kidney cancer.

This chain links TRBV14 with TRBJ2-3; unclear D gene. The CDR3 runs 16 residues. Trimming took 1 base from V and 0 from J, leaving 11 bases between them. The germline V gene has CDR1 SGHDN and CDR2 FVKESK. The CDR3 spells CASSQVGGPSTDTQYF. CDR3 coding DNA: TGTGCCAGCAGCCAAGTTGGTGGGCCCAGCACAGATACGCAGTATTTT. Supplemented by reference TRBV14 and TRBJ2-3, the full variable domain reads EAGVTQFPSHSVIEKGQTVTLRCDPISGHDNLYWYRRVMGKEIKFLLHFVKESKQDESGMPNNRFLAERTGGTYSTLKVQPAELEDSGVYFCASSQVGGPSTDTQYFGPGTRLTVL.

This chain uses TRBV9 with TRBJ1-4, with D maybe TRBD1 (5 bases). The CDR3 has 14 residues. Trimming took off 0 bases at V and 5 bases at J, with 8 bases between the two ends. Germline V CDR1 and CDR2: SGDLS, YYNGEE. CDR3 DNA: TGTGCCAGCAGCGTAGATGGGGGAAATGAAAAACTGTTTTTT. Translation: CASSVDGGNEKLFF.

This clone was seen more than once but under ten times. As DNA, the CDR3 is TGCGCCAGCAGCCAAGTTCCTGGGGAACTCTATGGCTACACCTTC. It yields the protein CASSQVPGELYGYTF. This chain connects TRBV4-1 to TRBJ1-2; D gene uncertain. Per the germline V gene, CDR1 is MGHRA and CDR2 is YSYEKL. V was clipped by 1 base and J by 4 bases, with 13 bases between them. The CDR3 consists of 15 residues.

J is TRBJ1-1 and V is TRBV11-1, with D tentatively TRBD1 (5 bases). Trimming pared 4 bases from V and 0 bases from J, leaving 12 bases between. CDR1 and CDR2 from the germline V gene are SGHAT and FQDESV (reference sequence). This CDR3 is built from 15 residues. CDR3 sequence reads: CASSSGGGLNTEAFF. In DNA, the CDR3 is TGTGCCAGCAGCTCTGGGGGAGGCTTGAACACTGAAGCTTTCTTT.

The chain carries TRBV4-1 and TRBJ2-5; D perhaps matches TRBD2 (6 bases). The closer fit of TRBJ2-7 to the DNA end suggests the J call may be wrong. CDR3 size: 15 residues. Germline CDR1 and CDR2: MGHRA and YSYEKL. CDR3 DNA sequence: TGCGCCAGCAGCCAAGATGGCGGGGTCACCTACGAGCAGTACTTC. Its translation: CASSQDGGVTYEQYF.

The V and J genes are TRBV19 and TRBJ2-2; D is unresolved. The germline V gene encodes CDR1 LNHDA and CDR2 SQIVND (reference sequence). V was cut by 5 bases and J by 3 bases, with 13 bases left in between. This CDR3 contains 15 residues. The CDR3 DNA follows: TGTGCCAGTAGTCGGACGGTCGATTACACCGGGGAGCTGTTTTTT. Protein sequence: CASSRTVDYTGELFF.

This clone showed up just a few times. The chain joins TRBV19 to TRBJ1-1; D gene uncertain. V was shortened by 3 bases and J by 4 bases, with 9 bases between the two germline ends. The germline V gene encodes CDR1 LNHDA and CDR2 SQIVND (reference sequence). The CDR3 runs to 13 residues. The CDR3 bases are TGTGCCAGTAGTATGCAGGTTACCACTGAAGCTTTCTTT. Translation: CASSMQVTTEAFF.

This chain links TRBV16 with TRBJ2-2, with D hard to call. The CDR3 loop spans 14 amino acids. V was cut by 0 bases and J by 6 bases, with 8 bases left in between. CDR1 is KGHSY, CDR2 FQNENV, per germline. For the CDR3, the DNA is TGTGCCAGCAGCCAATCTTCGCTCTCCGGGGAGCTGTTTTTT. This translates into CASSQSSLSGELFF.

V gene TRBV5-6 combines with J gene TRBJ1-6; tentatively, D is TRBD1 (6 bases). The length of the CDR3 is 17 residues. V was cut by 3 bases and J by 0 bases, with 13 bases left in between. Germline V gene lookup returns CDR1 SGHDT and CDR2 YYEEEE. As DNA, the CDR3 is TGTGCCAGCAGCTACTGGGACATTAGCTCCTATAATTCACCCCTCCACTTT. It codes for CASSYWDISSYNSPLHF.

The chain recombines TRBV7-9 with TRBJ2-3, with D perhaps matching TRBD1 (5 bases). Germline loops: CDR1 SEHNR, CDR2 FQNEAQ (reference sequence). Trimming pared 3 bases from V and 9 bases from J, leaving 16 bases between. The CDR3 has 14 amino acids. CDR3 nucleotide sequence: TGTGCCAGCAGCTTGGTACTGGAAGGGGCAACGCAGTATTTT. This encodes CASSLVLEGATQYF.

The chain combines TRBV28 with TRBJ2-3; 8 bases agree with TRBD1. With 5 bases clipped from V and 5 bases from J, the junction kept 15 bases outside the gene matches. The CDR3 extends over 17 amino acids. CDR1 and CDR2 (germline): MDHEN, SYDVKM. CDR3 in amino acids: CASSALGPGGAGDTQYF. The CDR3 region has the DNA TGTGCCAGCAGTGCCCTGGGGCCAGGGGGCGCAGGAGATACGCAGTATTTT.

The chain uses TRBV6-1 and TRBJ1-2, with a possible D match to TRBD1 (5 bases). The germline V gene encodes CDR1 MNHNS and CDR2 SASEGT. This CDR3 contains 15 residues. The ends were cut back, 2 bases at V and 7 bases at J, with 17 bases in the middle. CDR3 region: CASSEMMGERGGYTF. The CDR3 region has the DNA TGTGCCAGCAGTGAAATGATGGGGGAAAGAGGTGGCTACACCTTC.

The table lists this clone with a few counts. One end of the junction fails to match germline, which may point to a read error. The V and J genes are TRBV5-6 and TRBJ2-3; a weak D match, TRBD2 (6 bases). The CDR3 length is 12 residues. The germline V gene has CDR1 SGHDT and CDR2 YYEEEE. CDR3 in amino acids: CASRTSRDTQYF. The CDR3 DNA is TGTGCCAGCAGAACTAGCAGAGATACGCAGTATTTT.

The gene calls are TRBV6-5 and TRBJ2-1, with TRBD2 matching over 11 bases. V shed 2 bases and J 4 bases; nucleotides not matched to a gene: 1. This CDR3 is 15 amino acids long. Germline V gene sequence: CDR1 MNHEY, CDR2 SVGAGI. The DNA for the CDR3 is TGTGCCAGCAGTTACGGGACTAGCGGTTACAATGAGCAGTTCTTC. The encoded protein is CASSYGTSGYNEQFF.

V gene TRBV10-3 combines with J gene TRBJ1-2, with D possibly TRBD1 on 6 matching bases. The CDR3 runs to 12 residues. CDR1 is ENHRY and CDR2 is SYGVKD in the germline V gene. V lost 4 bases and J lost 8, with 11 bases in between. CDR3 sequence reads: CAISAGEQGYTF. CDR3 coding DNA: TGTGCCATCAGTGCAGGGGAACAGGGCTACACCTTC.

The CDR3 protein is CASAAGEMSYTF. The CDR3 DNA follows: TGCGCCAGCGCGGCGGGTGAAATGAGCTACACCTTC. The chain employs TRBV5-1 and TRBJ1-2; D gene uncertain. CDR3 length equals 12 residues. V lost 7 bases to trimming and J lost 9 bases, with 16 bases between them. CDR1 and CDR2 (germline): SGHRS, YFSETQ.

DNA of the CDR3: TGTGCCAGCAGCTTGGGGCAGGGGGCCTATGAGCAGTTCTTC. Its protein product is CASSLGQGAYEQFF. The V and J genes are TRBV5-4 and TRBJ2-1, with 8 bases identical to TRBD1. Trimming removed 0 bases from V and 8 bases from J; junction bases left unmatched: 4. Per the germline V gene, CDR1 is SGHNT and CDR2 is YYREEE (reference sequence). CDR3 length: 14 amino acids.